Below are 18 T cell receptor beta chains sequenced from a single sample in a study of blood T cell repertoires in COVID-19 (dated by TCRdb to 2019 to 2021). The receptor library was made with the immunoSEQ multiplex PCR assay. This is the immuneACCESS table as TCRdb keeps it, with only in-frame sequences that have V and J called. A part of the clones is gone; compared with another copy, unresolved V genes explain less than half, and the rest is unexplained. The sample records about 200,000 clones, over 80% of which are singletons. Of the sample, 25% to 35% is held by the ten largest clones. Input material: peripheral blood. These receptors were taken from a man between 40 and 49 years old with acute or convalescent COVID-19.

This sequence joins TRBV6-1 and TRBJ1-2; TRBD1 matches at 9 bases. Trimming took 3 bases from V and 8 from J; bases not matched to a gene: 10. This CDR3 is built from 15 residues. The germline gives CDR1 MNHNS, CDR2 SASEGT. The CDR3: CASSERTGVRGGYTF. CDR3 nucleotide sequence: TGTGCCAGCAGTGAGAGGACAGGGGTACGTGGAGGCTACACCTTC.

This clone was found a few times. With a much larger clone just one base away, this may be a read error. The chain has TRBV5-1 and TRBJ1-1; D unresolved. CDR1 is SGHRS and CDR2 is YFSETQ in the germline V gene. V was cut by 0 bases and J by 1 base, with 7 bases left in between. CDR3 length: 14 residues. CDR3 protein: CASSLGNRNTEAFF. CDR3 nucleotides: TGCGCCAGCAGCTTGGGGAACAGGAACACTGAAGCTTTCTTT.

The rearrangement joins TRBV18 to TRBJ1-1; D may be TRBD1 (5 bases). Between the trimmed V and J ends, which lost 2 bases and 3 bases, there was a span of 10 bases. CDR1 and CDR2 (germline): KGHSH, LQKENI. The CDR3 is 14 amino acids. Here the CDR3 reads CASSPALGDTEAFF. The CDR3 nucleotides read TGTGCCAGCTCACCAGCCCTAGGGGACACTGAAGCTTTCTTT.

The chain has TRBV2 and TRBJ2-7; TRBD2 is a possible D gene (7 bases). Germline-derived CDR1 and CDR2 are SNHLY and FYNNEI. The CDR3 contains 15 residues. V shed 8 bases and J shed 1 base, with 18 bases lying between them. Here the CDR3 reads CASFAGGGSSYEQYF. The CDR3 DNA is TGTGCCAGCTTTGCCGGGGGCGGGAGTTCCTACGAGCAGTACTTC. Filled out from reference TRBV2 and TRBJ2-7, the complete variable domain reads EPEVTQTPSHQVTQMGQEVILRCVPISNHLYFYWYRQILGQKVEFLVSFYNNEISEKSEIFDDQFSVERPDGSNFTLKIRSTKLEDSAMYFCASFAGGGSSYEQYFGPGTRLTVT.

This rearrangement joins TRBV4-2 to TRBJ1-1; D is possibly TRBD1 (5 bases). CDR3 length: 13 amino acids. V was pared by 0 bases and J by 8 bases, with 10 bases between. Germline values: CDR1 LGHNA, CDR2 YNFKEQ. The CDR3 sequence: CASSQEMGGEAFF. The CDR3 DNA reads TGTGCCAGCAGCCAAGAAATGGGGGGGGAAGCTTTCTTT.

The gene calls are TRBV5-4 and TRBJ2-1; D is possibly TRBD1 (5 bases). The germline V gene encodes CDR1 SGHNT and CDR2 YYREEE (reference sequence). Trimming stripped 3 bases from V and 2 bases from J, with 12 bases between. The CDR3 is made up of 15 amino acids. CDR3: CASSWGQGTYNEQFF. In DNA form, the CDR3 reads TGTGCCAGCAGCTGGGGCCAGGGAACCTACAATGAGCAGTTCTTC.

The rearrangement joins TRBV5-1 to TRBJ2-1; 14 nucleotides align to TRBD2. In germline, CDR1 is SGHRS, CDR2 YFSETQ. This CDR3 is 16 amino acids long. The V gene end was trimmed by 4 bases and the J gene end by 8 bases; junction bases not matched to a gene: 8. The CDR3 region is CASSIGTSGSLDEQFF. The DNA of the CDR3 is TGCGCCAGCAGCATTGGGACTAGCGGGAGTCTAGATGAGCAGTTCTTC. Variable domain in full (rest from reference TRBV5-1 and TRBJ2-1): KAGVTQTPRYLIKTRGQQVTLSCSPISGHRSVSWYQQTPGQGLQFLFEYFSETQRNKGNFPGRFSGRQFSNSRSEMNVSTLELGDSALYLCASSIGTSGSLDEQFFGPGTRLTVL.

The chain uses TRBV2 and TRBJ2-7; D possibly corresponds to TRBD1 (6 bases). The V end was cut by 6 bases, the J end by 4 bases, with 19 bases between. The CDR3 contains 15 residues. Looked up from germline, CDR1 is SNHLY and CDR2 is FYNNEI. CDR3 DNA sequence: TGTGCCAGCAGGAGGGACAATTCAGGGTGGTACGAGCAGTACTTC. This codes for CASRRDNSGWYEQYF.

The chain combines TRBV20-1 with TRBJ1-1; D uncertain. Trimming left V 7 bases short and J 4 bases short, with 4 bases between. The CDR3 loop spans 9 amino acids. CDR1 is DFQATT, CDR2 SNEGSKA, per germline (reference sequence). The CDR3 region is CSGRTEAFF. In nucleotides, the CDR3 is TGCAGTGGTCGCACTGAAGCTTTCTTT.

The J gene is TRBJ2-1, the V gene TRBV5-1; D call uncertain. Between the trimmed V and J ends, which lost 0 bases and 6 bases, there was a span of 10 bases. CDR1 is SGHRS and CDR2 is YFSETQ in the germline V gene. CDR3 length equals 14 residues. DNA of the CDR3: TGCGCCAGCAGCTTGGTGGCAGATCCCAATGAGCAGTTCTTC. Its translation: CASSLVADPNEQFF.

The V gene is TRBV5-4, the J gene TRBJ2-4; the match to TRBD2 covers 11 bases. Per the germline V gene, CDR1 is SGHNT and CDR2 is YYREEE (reference sequence). There are 17 residues in the CDR3. V was pared by 4 bases and J by 1 base, with 7 bases of the junction left unmatched. CDR3 residues: CASSASGRRVAKNIQYF. DNA of the CDR3: TGTGCCAGCAGCGCTAGCGGGAGGAGAGTTGCCAAAAACATTCAGTACTTC.

In its sample, this clone was seen a few times. The V call is TRBV27, the J call TRBJ1-6; TRBD1 matches at 7 bases. The V gene end was trimmed by 5 bases and the J gene end by 9 bases; junction bases not matched to a gene: 10. CDR3 length: 15 residues. The germline CDR1 and CDR2 sequences are MNHEY and SMNVEV (reference sequence). In DNA form, the CDR3 reads TGTGCCAGCAGTCCGACAGGGCAAATGGGTTCACCCCTCCACTTT. This encodes CASSPTGQMGSPLHF.

This chain joins TRBV7-9 and TRBJ1-1, with D possibly being TRBD1 (6 bases). Trimming took off 1 base at V and 8 bases at J, with 8 bases between the two ends. CDR3 size: 12 residues. Germline CDR1 reads SEHNR; CDR2 reads FQNEAQ (reference sequence). The CDR3 loop reads CASSLGQAEAFF. The CDR3 DNA reads TGTGCCAGCAGCTTAGGACAGGCAGAAGCTTTCTTT.

The chain is built from TRBV7-2 and TRBJ2-7; TRBD1 aligns across 7 bases. CDR1 is SGHTA, CDR2 FQGNSA, per germline. The junction had 5 bases not matched to a gene; V was cut back by 1 base and J by 2 bases. The CDR3 spans 15 residues. CDR3 DNA: TGTGCCAGCAGCTTAGGCAGGGGGAGTACCTACGAGCAGTACTTC. It specifies CASSLGRGSTYEQYF.

This chain uses TRBV3-1 (or the pseudogene TRBV3-2) with TRBJ1-5; the D is unclear. Trimming stripped 1 base from V and 3 bases from J, with 13 bases between. This CDR3 has 16 residues. Germline loops: CDR1 LGHDT, CDR2 YNNKEL (reference sequence). The CDR3 region has the DNA TGTGCCAGCAGCCAAGGTGGTAGTACAGCCAATCAGCCCCAGCATTTT. It encodes CASSQGGSTANQPQHF.

J is TRBJ1-1 and V is TRBV5-1; 7 nucleotides match TRBD1. This CDR3 has 15 amino acids. V gave up 4 bases and J gave up 3 bases; unmatched junction bases: 9. Germline values: CDR1 SGHRS, CDR2 YFSETQ. CDR3 sequence: CASSPGQPLYTEAFF. The CDR3 DNA follows: TGCGCCAGCAGCCCGGGACAGCCTCTTTACACTGAAGCTTTCTTT.

The rearrangement joins TRBV5-1 to TRBJ1-2; 10 nucleotides agree with TRBD1. Unmatched junction bases numbered 1, after V lost 2 bases and J lost 6 bases. Germline-derived CDR1 and CDR2 are SGHRS and YFSETQ. The length of the CDR3 is 13 residues. CDR3 DNA: TGCGCCAGCAGCTTTGACAGGGGGCATGGCTACACCTTC. This gives the protein CASSFDRGHGYTF.

This clone showed up just once. V is TRBV7-9 and J is TRBJ2-5; D is unclear. V was shortened by 2 bases and J by 1 base, with 11 bases between the two germline ends. The CDR3 runs 15 residues. Germline-derived CDR1 and CDR2 are SEHNR and FQNEAQ (reference sequence). The chain's CDR3 is CASSLTSRTQETQYF. CDR3 in DNA: TGTGCCAGCAGCTTAACGAGTCGCACCCAAGAGACCCAGTACTTC.